The present T cell receptor (beta chain) was sequenced within a study of cytomegalovirus exposure and HLA in healthy donors. General observations from the study: Around 160 TCR beta chains were listed as cytomegalovirus-associated. Most sequenced TCRs were rare (though some public TCRs occurred in many donors).

On this clone: Its antigen is undetermined.

Looked up from germline, CDR1 is MNHEY and CDR2 is SMNVEV (reference sequence). The V segment lost 1 base and the J segment 4 bases; nucleotides outside the gene matches: 3. CDR3 size: 14 residues. Measured with immunoSEQ multiplex PCR; TCRdb has only the in-frame clones, and not every one. The sample includes about 280,000 clones, 80% to 90% of them seen just once. This chain links TRBV27 with TRBJ1-2; the match to TRBD1 covers 7 bases. Sequencing was done on a sample of PBMCs. The sequence derives from a young woman in good health and CMV-seronegative. The CDR3 here is CASSLWNRGYGYTF. In DNA form, the CDR3 reads TGTGCCAGCAGTTTATGGAACAGGGGCTATGGCTACACCTTC.